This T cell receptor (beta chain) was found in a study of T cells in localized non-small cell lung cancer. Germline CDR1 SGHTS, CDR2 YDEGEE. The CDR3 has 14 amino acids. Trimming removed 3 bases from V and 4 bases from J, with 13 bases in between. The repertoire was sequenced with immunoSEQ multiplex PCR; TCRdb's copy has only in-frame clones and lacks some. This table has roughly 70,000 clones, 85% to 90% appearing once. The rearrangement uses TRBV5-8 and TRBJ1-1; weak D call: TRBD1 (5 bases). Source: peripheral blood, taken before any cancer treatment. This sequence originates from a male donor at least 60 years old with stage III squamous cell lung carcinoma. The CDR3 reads CASSWGPDGTEAFF. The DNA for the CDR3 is TGTGCCAGCAGCTGGGGACCGGATGGCACTGAAGCTTTCTTT.